One T cell receptor (beta chain) is described in this entry. In the authors' workflow: Nucleated cell number was recorded as an estimate derived from reference gene primer amplification. Measured with immunoSEQ multiplex PCR; TCRdb has only the in-frame clones, and not every one. That table is the source of V, J and clone size, and D and trimming were worked out from the DNA. This table has about 210,000 clones, 89% appearing once. The CDR3 has 15 residues. The germline CDR1 and CDR2 sequences are MNHNS and SASEGT. Trimming at V came to 0 bases and at J to 4 bases, leaving 3 bases not matched to a gene. This entry comes from a study of blood T cell repertoires in COVID-19. Study at large: From T cells, B-cell-depleted T cells, or PBMCs came the material, which was cDNA or gDNA.

Individuals drawn from around 24 US areas were roughly 18 to 95 years old. Allocation to cohorts depended on clinical history reported by the participants. This TCR derives from a woman aged 18-29 years who had recovered from COVID-19. The V gene is TRBV6-1, the J gene TRBJ2-3, with 8 bases aligning to TRBD2. The specimen was PBMCs or T cells enriched from blood (not recorded which). The CDR3 is CASSEASGGSDTQYF. CDR3 in DNA: TGTGCCAGCAGTGAAGCAAGCGGGGGTTCAGATACGCAGTATTTT.